What follows are 32 T cell receptor beta chains derived from one specimen sequenced in a study of blood T cell repertoires in COVID-19. Only in-frame clones appear in the TCRdb table, and some are missing; sequencing was by immunoSEQ multiplex PCR. The data contain around 190,000 clones, about four fifths of them singletons. Sequencing was performed on peripheral blood. The receptors originated from a woman between 40 and 55 years old with COVID-19, enrolled during active disease.

The rearrangement uses TRBV7-9 and TRBJ1-3; D possibly corresponds to TRBD1 (5 bases). The CDR3 has 13 residues. V lost 5 bases and J lost 7, with 12 bases in between. Germline loops: CDR1 SEHNR, CDR2 FQNEAQ (reference sequence). CDR3: CASSPTVGNTIYF. The CDR3 DNA sequence: TGTGCCAGCAGCCCGACAGTAGGGAACACCATATATTTT.

This clone was recorded only once. The chain carries TRBV18 and TRBJ2-3; D remains ambiguous. The germline gives CDR1 KGHSH, CDR2 LQKENI. The V end was cut by 6 bases, the J end by 1 base, with 8 bases between. The CDR3 is 13 amino acids. The CDR3 loop is CASSPEGTDTQYF. CDR3 nucleotides: TGTGCCAGCTCCCCAGAGGGCACAGATACGCAGTATTTT.

This clone has a single count. The chain combines TRBV2 with TRBJ2-7, with a tentative D call TRBD2 (5 bases). The germline V gene encodes CDR1 SNHLY and CDR2 FYNNEI. Trimming took off 5 bases at V and 3 bases at J, with 17 bases between the two ends. The CDR3 sequence is 15 residues long. The CDR3 sequence: CASSQPGNYLYEQYF. In nucleotides, the CDR3 is TGTGCCAGCAGTCAACCGGGAAACTACCTCTACGAGCAGTACTTC.

The genes are TRBV9 and TRBJ1-4, with 9 nucleotides matching TRBD1. V shed 3 bases, J shed 2 bases, and the junction held 11 bases outside the gene matches. Germline loops: CDR1 SGDLS, CDR2 YYNGEE. The CDR3 covers 18 residues. The CDR3 sequence: CASSGGQGTLGTNEKLFF. The CDR3 DNA follows: TGTGCCAGCAGCGGAGGACAGGGGACTTTAGGGACTAATGAAAAACTGTTTTTT. The whole variable domain, filled in from reference TRBV9 and TRBJ1-4, reads DSGVTQTPKHLITATGQRVTLRCSPRSGDLSVYWYQQSLDQGLQFLIQYYNGEERAKGNILERFSAQQFPDLHSELNLSSLELGDSALYFCASSGGQGTLGTNEKLFFGSGTQLSVL.

The chain recombines TRBV19 with TRBJ2-3; the match to TRBD2 covers 8 bases. Trimming at V came to 6 bases and at J to 0 bases, leaving 2 bases not matched to a gene. The CDR3 covers 14 residues. CDR1 LNHDA and CDR2 SQIVND come from the germline V gene (reference sequence). This chain's CDR3 is CASRQRGSTDTQYF. In nucleotides, the CDR3 is TGTGCCAGTAGACAGCGGGGGAGCACAGATACGCAGTATTTT.

This sequence joins TRBV7-2 and TRBJ2-5, with D possibly being TRBD1 (6 bases). CDR3 length equals 13 residues. The germline V and J ends were trimmed by 4 bases and 5 bases, with 11 bases remaining between them. Germline values: CDR1 SGHTA, CDR2 FQGNSA. This CDR3 reads CASSSGQSETQYF. DNA of the CDR3: TGTGCCAGCAGCTCCGGACAGAGCGAGACCCAGTACTTC.

This chain links TRBV19 with TRBJ1-2, with unresolved D. The CDR3 sequence is 16 residues long. Germline V gives CDR1 LNHDA, CDR2 SQIVND (reference sequence). With 0 bases removed from V and 8 bases from J, the gap between germline ends came to 19 bases. The CDR3: CASSIDLLGAAGGYTF. The CDR3 bases are TGTGCCAGTAGTATAGATCTATTGGGCGCCGCGGGAGGCTACACCTTC.

This chain links TRBV5-1 with TRBJ1-4, with TRBD1 matching 9 bases. The CDR3 extends over 13 amino acids. Germline V lookup: CDR1 SGHRS, CDR2 YFSETQ. With 7 bases clipped from V and 4 bases from J, the junction kept 2 bases outside the gene matches. This chain's CDR3 is CASRTGVNEKLFF. DNA of the CDR3: TGCGCCAGCCGGACAGGGGTTAATGAAAAACTGTTTTTT.

The genes are TRBV7-8 and TRBJ2-5; possible D gene TRBD2, 6 bases. The germline gives CDR1 SGHVS, CDR2 FQNEAQ. This CDR3 is built from 14 residues. V was clipped by 10 bases and J by 5 bases, with 20 bases between them. The CDR3 DNA reads as TGTGCCATTATAAGAGCGGGCAAGGGGGAGACCCAGTACTTC. It specifies CAIIRAGKGETQYF.

The V call is TRBV13, the J call TRBJ2-7; possibly TRBD2 for D (6 bases). In germline, CDR1 is PRHDT, CDR2 FYEKMQ (reference sequence). The length of the CDR3 is 15 residues. V lost 2 bases to trimming and J lost 3 bases, with 14 bases between them. The CDR3 loop reads CASSLFREPDYEQYF. The DNA of the CDR3 is TGTGCCAGCAGCTTATTCCGGGAGCCCGACTACGAGCAGTACTTC.

The rearrangement uses TRBV5-1 and TRBJ2-5; 8 nucleotides match TRBD2. With 0 bases clipped from V and 4 bases from J, the junction kept 5 bases outside the gene matches. Germline CDR1 and CDR2: SGHRS and YFSETQ. This CDR3 comprises 15 residues. The CDR3: CASSLEPSGGETQYF. CDR3 bases: TGCGCCAGCAGCTTGGAACCGAGCGGGGGAGAGACCCAGTACTTC.

The sample holds a few counts of this clone. The J gene is TRBJ1-2, the V gene TRBV29-1, with D possibly matching TRBD1 (5 bases). The CDR3 consists of 12 residues. Germline CDR1 and CDR2: SQVTM and ANQGSEA. V dropped 1 base and J dropped 3 bases, with 6 bases sitting between them. This CDR3 reads CSVEVGDYGYTF. DNA of the CDR3: TGCAGCGTTGAAGTAGGGGACTATGGCTACACCTTC. Supplemented by reference TRBV29-1 and TRBJ1-2, the full variable domain reads SAVISQKPSRDICQRGTSLTIQCQVDSQVTMMFWYRQQPGQSLTLIATANQGSEATYESGFVIDKFPISRPNLTFSTLTVSNMSPEDSSIYLCSVEVGDYGYTFGSGTRLTVV.

The CDR3 DNA reads TGCGCCAGCAGCTTGGTCGAGACAGGTTCCTACGAGCAGTACTTC. Its translation: CASSLVETGSYEQYF. This rearrangement joins TRBV5-1 to TRBJ2-7, with D perhaps TRBD1 (6 bases). The germline V gene encodes CDR1 SGHRS and CDR2 YFSETQ. The CDR3 is 15 residues long. Trimming cost V 0 bases and J 1 base, with 11 bases left between them.

The genes are TRBV11-1 and TRBJ2-4; D may be TRBD2 (5 bases). Trimming took 2 bases from V and 6 from J, leaving 17 bases between them. CDR1 and CDR2 from the germline V gene are SGHAT and FQDESV (reference sequence). The CDR3 has 16 amino acids. The CDR3 DNA reads TGTGCCAGCAGCTTAAGGACTTCCGTTTATGGAAACATTCAGTACTTC. Amino acid sequence: CASSLRTSVYGNIQYF.

This clone was observed a few times. The chain employs TRBV5-6 and TRBJ2-4, with 10 positions matching TRBD2. V shed 3 bases, J shed 0 bases, and the junction held 9 bases outside the gene matches. This CDR3 is built from 18 residues. CDR1 and CDR2 (germline): SGHDT, YYEEEE. CDR3 DNA sequence: TGTGCCAGCAGCTGGGGGGGACTAGCGTACCTAGCCAAAAACATTCAGTACTTC. Protein: CASSWGGLAYLAKNIQYF.

This sequence joins TRBV28 and TRBJ2-7; TRBD1 aligns across 9 bases. Germline loops: CDR1 MDHEN, CDR2 SYDVKM. V gave up 6 bases and J gave up 2 bases; unmatched junction bases: 8. This CDR3 is built from 15 residues. For the CDR3, the DNA is TGTGCCAGCAGCTCCCCAGGACAGGGGACCTACGAGCAGTACTTC. Amino acid sequence: CASSSPGQGTYEQYF.

The rearrangement links TRBV3-1 (or the pseudogene TRBV3-2) to TRBJ1-1; D unresolved. Trimming cost V 2 bases and J 1 base, with 5 bases left between them. Germline CDR1 LGHDT, CDR2 YNNKEL (reference sequence). This CDR3 has 13 residues. Here the CDR3 reads CASSQHGNTEAFF. The CDR3 nucleotides read TGTGCCAGCAGCCAACACGGGAACACTGAAGCTTTCTTT.

J is TRBJ2-1 and V is TRBV4-2; 8 bases fit TRBD2. From germline, CDR1 is LGHNA and CDR2 YNFKEQ. V was clipped by 6 bases and J by 3 bases; unmatched bases: 7. CDR3 size: 15 residues. The CDR3 nucleotides read TGTGCCAGCAGTACAACTAGCGGACTCTACAATGAGCAGTTCTTC. Amino acids: CASSTTSGLYNEQFF.

V and J are TRBV2 and TRBJ1-6, with TRBD1 as a possible D gene (6 bases). The CDR3 consists of 15 residues. The V and J ends lost 6 bases and 7 bases respectively, with 16 bases between them. From germline, CDR1 is SNHLY and CDR2 FYNNEI. CDR3 DNA: TGTGCCAGCAGCCGAACACAGGGTATCAATTCACCCCTCCACTTT. Its protein product is CASSRTQGINSPLHF.

The chain recombines TRBV27 with TRBJ2-1; 12 nucleotides align to TRBD2. The CDR3 extends over 16 amino acids. V lost 3 bases to trimming and J lost 4 bases; unmatched junction nucleotides: 4. Germline V gene data show CDR1 as MNHEY and CDR2 as SMNVEV (reference sequence). The CDR3 sequence: CASSFPTSGGYNEQFF. CDR3 nucleotide sequence: TGTGCCAGCAGTTTTCCGACTAGCGGGGGTTACAATGAGCAGTTCTTC.

This clone turned up a few times. The chain employs TRBV5-6 and TRBJ2-7, with D perhaps TRBD1 (5 bases). CDR3 size: 14 residues. Trimming removed 4 bases at V and 5 bases at J, with 16 bases between. Germline lookup yields CDR1 SGHDT and CDR2 YYEEEE. The CDR3 nucleotides are TGTGCCAGCAGCCAGCTGGACATATTAGACGAGCAGTACTTC. This translates into CASSQLDILDEQYF.

The V and J genes are TRBV4-2 and TRBJ2-7; a weak D match, TRBD1 (6 bases). There are 12 residues in the CDR3. V lost 7 bases to trimming and J lost 2 bases, with 9 bases between them. Germline V gene sequence: CDR1 LGHNA, CDR2 YNFKEQ. The CDR3: CASKGVAYEQYF. The DNA of the CDR3 is TGTGCCAGCAAGGGGGTTGCCTACGAGCAGTACTTC.

The V and J genes are TRBV21-1 and TRBJ2-3; the table names TRBD1, a call not compared with the DNA. TRBV21-1 is a recognized pseudogene. This CDR3 comprises 17 residues. CDR3 sequence: CASSKGNRGVGTDTQYF. The CDR3 DNA follows: TGTGCCAGCAGCAAAGGCAACAGGGGAGTGGGCACAGATACGCAGTATTTT.

The V and J genes are TRBV6-5 and TRBJ1-2, with 8 nucleotides matching TRBD1. Germline V lookup: CDR1 MNHEY, CDR2 SVGAGI. This CDR3 contains 15 residues. V lost 6 bases and J lost 5; bases outside the gene matches: 11. CDR3 residues: CASSLLYRGGYGYTF. The CDR3 region has the DNA TGTGCCAGCAGCCTACTCTACAGGGGGGGATATGGCTACACCTTC.

V gene TRBV5-1 combines with J gene TRBJ2-1; no definite D call. Germline V gene sequence: CDR1 SGHRS, CDR2 YFSETQ. The CDR3 is 12 residues long. The V and J ends lost 5 bases and 7 bases respectively, with 10 bases between them. CDR3 in amino acids: CASSARRNEQFF. For the CDR3, the DNA is TGCGCCAGCAGTGCCCGGCGGAATGAGCAGTTCTTC.

The rearrangement joins TRBV25-1 to TRBJ1-5; no reliable D call. Germline lookup yields CDR1 MGHDK and CDR2 SYGVNS. The CDR3 is 14 amino acids. V dropped 3 bases and J dropped 3 bases, with 9 bases sitting between them. Here the CDR3 reads CASSDTYPNQPQHF. The CDR3 DNA sequence: TGTGCCAGCAGTGACACTTACCCCAATCAGCCCCAGCATTTT.

The V call is TRBV7-9, the J call TRBJ2-5; no reliable D call. Looked up from germline, CDR1 is SEHNR and CDR2 is FQNEAQ (reference sequence). Trimming removed 3 bases from V and 2 bases from J, with 10 bases in between. The CDR3 totals 14 residues. The CDR3 DNA reads as TGTGCCAGCAGCTTGATTTATACTCAAGAGACCCAGTACTTC. It encodes CASSLIYTQETQYF.

V is TRBV4-1 and J is TRBJ2-5; the match to TRBD2 covers 13 bases. The CDR3 is 19 amino acids. V trimming: 0 bases; J trimming: 5 bases; junction bases outside the gene matches: 12. Germline V CDR1 and CDR2: MGHRA, YSYEKL. The CDR3 loop is CASSQEYGGLAGQRETQYF. The CDR3 bases are TGCGCCAGCAGCCAAGAATATGGGGGACTAGCGGGGCAACGGGAGACCCAGTACTTC.

This chain joins TRBV5-4 and TRBJ1-2; 7 bases line up with TRBD1. Germline lookup yields CDR1 SGHNT and CDR2 YYREEE (reference sequence). Unmatched junction bases numbered 15, after V lost 0 bases and J lost 7 bases. This CDR3 comprises 17 residues. In nucleotides, the CDR3 is TGTGCCAGCAGCTTGGCCAGGGGTACAAAGGGGGCGGGTGGCTACACCTTC. Translation: CASSLARGTKGAGGYTF.

The V call is TRBV18, the J call TRBJ2-7; D uncertain. V was shortened by 2 bases and J by 5 bases, with 7 bases between the two germline ends. CDR1 and CDR2 from the germline V gene are KGHSH and LQKENI. The CDR3 sequence is 12 residues long. The DNA of the CDR3 is TGTGCCAGCTCACCAGATCTACACGAGCAGTACTTC. Translated, it gives CASSPDLHEQYF.

The chain carries TRBV2 and TRBJ1-1, with D perhaps matching TRBD1 (6 bases). V was clipped by 6 bases and J by 0 bases, with 11 bases between them. The CDR3 loop spans 14 amino acids. CDR1 is SNHLY, CDR2 FYNNEI, per germline. The CDR3 nucleotides are TGTGCCAGCAGCAGGGGCTTGGTGAACACTGAAGCTTTCTTT. It codes for CASSRGLVNTEAFF.

The chain joins TRBV13 to TRBJ1-1; TRBD1 might be the D (6 bases). The CDR3 has 14 residues. V shed 5 bases and J shed 5 bases, with 15 bases lying between them. CDR1 is PRHDT, CDR2 FYEKMQ, per germline (reference sequence). The CDR3 region has the DNA TGTGCCAGCAGCGCTAACAGGGTTTATACTGAAGCTTTCTTT. It codes for CASSANRVYTEAFF.